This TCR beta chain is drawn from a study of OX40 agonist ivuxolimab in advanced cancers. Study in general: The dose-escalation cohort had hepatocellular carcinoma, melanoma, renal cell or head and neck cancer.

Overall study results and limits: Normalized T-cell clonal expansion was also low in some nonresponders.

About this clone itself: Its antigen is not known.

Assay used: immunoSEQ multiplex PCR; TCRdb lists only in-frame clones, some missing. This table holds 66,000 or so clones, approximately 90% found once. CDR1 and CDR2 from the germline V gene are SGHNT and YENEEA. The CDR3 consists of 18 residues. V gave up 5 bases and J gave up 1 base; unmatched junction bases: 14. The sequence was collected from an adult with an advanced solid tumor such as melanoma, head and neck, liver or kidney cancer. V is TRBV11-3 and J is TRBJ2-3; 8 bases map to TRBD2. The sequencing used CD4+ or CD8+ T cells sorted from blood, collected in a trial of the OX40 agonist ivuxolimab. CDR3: CASSPGGLATVRTDTQYF. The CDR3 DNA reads TGTGCCAGCAGCCCGGGGGGGCTAGCTACAGTACGCACAGATACGCAGTATTTT.